These 21 T cell receptor beta chains originate from one sample sequenced in a study of identical twins. TCRdb re-derived calls from the 5' RACE reads in MiXCR, one entry per CDR3 protein. The sample lists roughly 250,000 distinct CDR3 sequences, over 12% occurring once. The sequenced sample was memory (CD45RO+) T cells sorted from blood. The receptors stem from a young woman in good health.

The V call is TRBV2, the J call TRBJ2-1; 8 nucleotides match TRBD2. The CDR3 length is 15 residues. Trimming removed 10 bases from V and 9 bases from J; junction bases left unmatched: 17. CDR1 is SNHLY and CDR2 is FYNNEI in the germline V gene. The CDR3 protein is CATPSERESSGEQFF. The CDR3 DNA sequence: TGTGCCACCCCTAGCGAGCGGGAGAGTTCGGGTGAGCAGTTCTTC.

This clonotype was counted a few times. The chain uses TRBV20-1 and TRBJ2-1; D is ambiguous. V dropped 3 bases and J dropped 2 bases, with 14 bases sitting between them. Germline V gene data show CDR1 as DFQATT and CDR2 as SNEGSKA (reference sequence). The CDR3 extends over 15 amino acids. CDR3 protein: CSASPPAGTYNEQFF. The CDR3 DNA is TGCAGTGCTAGTCCCCCGGCAGGAACCTACAATGAGCAGTTCTTC.

The chain is built from TRBV20-1 and TRBJ2-1; no firm D call. The length of the CDR3 is 14 residues. Deletions cut 2 bases from V and 4 bases from J, with 12 bases between. The germline gives CDR1 DFQATT, CDR2 SNEGSKA (reference sequence). CDR3 in amino acids: CSARRPRSYNEQFF. The CDR3, as DNA: TGCAGTGCTAGACGTCCACGATCTTACAATGAGCAGTTCTTC.

In its sample, this clonotype was seen many times. The chain couples TRBV5-1 to TRBJ2-7; 7 bases fit TRBD1. Germline V CDR1 and CDR2: SGHRS, YFSETQ. This CDR3 has 12 amino acids. The ends lost 4 bases at V and 3 bases at J; junction bases unmatched: 1. CDR3 sequence (DNA): TGCGCCAGCAGCGGGGACAGCTACGAGCAGTACTTC. Its translation: CASSGDSYEQYF.

This chain uses TRBV20-1 with TRBJ1-2; D possibly corresponds to TRBD1 (5 bases). Per the germline V gene, CDR1 is DFQATT and CDR2 is SNEGSKA (reference sequence). The V and J ends lost 5 bases and 0 bases respectively, with 10 bases between them. The CDR3 totals 13 residues. The CDR3 bases are TGCAGTGCTCTCCGGGGGACTAACTATGGCTACACCTTC. It translates to CSALRGTNYGYTF.

This clonotype has a count of ten or more. This chain connects TRBV4-2 to TRBJ2-1; 11 nucleotides agree with TRBD2. CDR1 is LGHNA, CDR2 YNFKEQ, per germline. The CDR3 consists of 16 residues. Losses at the gene ends were 0 bases for V and 2 bases for J; bases not matched to a gene: 0. This chain's CDR3 is CASSQDSGGAYNEQFF. The CDR3 bases are TGTGCCAGCAGCCAAGATAGCGGGGGGGCCTACAATGAGCAGTTCTTC.

This clonotype turned up a few times. The chain joins TRBV7-2 to TRBJ2-5, with TRBD2 matching over 7 bases. CDR3 length: 15 residues. The germline V gene encodes CDR1 SGHTA and CDR2 FQGNSA. With 2 bases clipped from V and 4 bases from J, the junction kept 7 bases outside the gene matches. The CDR3 spells CASSLMGLKGETQYF. CDR3 DNA: TGTGCCAGCAGCTTAATGGGACTAAAGGGAGAGACCCAGTACTTC.

This chain's CDR3 is CASRFRAYNEQFF. The CDR3 bases are TGTGCCAGCAGATTTAGGGCCTACAATGAGCAGTTCTTC. The genes are TRBV7-2 and TRBJ2-1; D is uncertain. Germline-derived CDR1 and CDR2 are SGHTA and FQGNSA. The ends were cut back, 6 bases at V and 2 bases at J, with 8 bases in the middle. There are 13 residues in the CDR3. Full variable domain (missing parts from reference TRBV7-2 and TRBJ2-1): GAGVSQSPSNKVTEKGKDVELRCDPISGHTALYWYRQSLGQGLEFLIYFQGNSAPDKSGLPSDRFSAERTGGSVSTLTIQRTQQEDSAVYLCASRFRAYNEQFFGPGTRLTVL.

The chain uses TRBV20-1 and TRBJ2-3; no firm D call. V dropped 1 base and J dropped 1 base, with 12 bases sitting between them. This CDR3 has 15 residues. CDR1 is DFQATT and CDR2 is SNEGSKA in the germline V gene (reference sequence). CDR3 coding DNA: TGCAGTGCTAGAGTTGGGCCGACCGGCACAGATACGCAGTATTTT. The encoded protein is CSARVGPTGTDTQYF.

This clonotype was seen a few times. This chain joins TRBV11-3 and TRBJ2-1; 7 bases are a match to TRBD2. The V and J ends lost 4 bases and 10 bases, in that order; junction bases with no gene match: 4. Per germline, CDR1 SGHNT and CDR2 YENEEA. This CDR3 contains 12 residues. The CDR3 DNA follows: TGTGCCAGCAGCTCCTTTAGCGGGGAGCAGTTCTTC. This translates into CASSSFSGEQFF.

This clonotype occurred a few times. The rearrangement links TRBV7-8 to TRBJ2-7, with D hard to call. This CDR3 comprises 9 residues. The germline V gene has CDR1 SGHVS and CDR2 FQNEAQ. Trimming pared 5 bases from V and 10 bases from J, leaving 6 bases between. This CDR3 is CASSLDQYF. In DNA, the CDR3 is TGTGCCAGCAGCCTAGATCAGTACTTC. Filled out from reference TRBV7-8 and TRBJ2-7, the complete variable domain reads GAGVSQSPRYKVAKRGQDVALRCDPISGHVSLFWYQQALGQGPEFLTYFQNEAQLDKSGLPSDRFFAERPEGSVSTLKIQRTQQEDSAVYLCASSLDQYFGPGTRLTVT.

This clonotype was picked up a small number of times. The CDR3 DNA sequence: TGTGCCAGCAGTATAACGTCCAAGCCCCAGCATTTT. Translating gives CASSITSKPQHF. The J gene is TRBJ1-5, the V gene TRBV6-2 or TRBV6-3, with unresolved D. Trimming shortened V by 5 bases and J by 8 bases, and 10 bases separated the two germline ends. There are 12 residues in the CDR3. Germline V CDR1 and CDR2: MNHEY, SVGEGT.

The chain carries TRBV18 and TRBJ1-1; TRBD1 agrees at 9 bases. CDR3 length equals 16 residues. After removal of 3 bases from V and 3 bases from J, the junction contained 8 bases not matched to a gene. Germline V gene lookup returns CDR1 KGHSH and CDR2 LQKENI. The CDR3: CASSPGTGGLDTEAFF. DNA for the CDR3: TGTGCCAGCTCACCCGGTACAGGGGGCTTGGACACTGAAGCTTTCTTT. The entire variable domain, with the rest obtained from reference TRBV18 and TRBJ1-1, is as follows: NAGVMQNPRHLVRRRGQEARLRCSPMKGHSHVYWYRQLPEEGLKFMVYLQKENIIDESGMPKERFSAEFPKEGPSILRIQQVVRGDSAAYFCASSPGTGGLDTEAFFGQGTRLTVV.

This clonotype has a count of ten or more. The chain uses TRBV10-3 and TRBJ2-1; D is perhaps TRBD2 (6 bases). The CDR3 has 14 residues. V lost 6 bases and J lost 4, with 13 bases in between. Per the germline V gene, CDR1 is ENHRY and CDR2 is SYGVKD. CDR3 amino acids: CAIRRRDDYNEQFF. CDR3 nucleotides: TGTGCCATCAGACGGCGGGATGATTACAATGAGCAGTTCTTC.

The rearrangement joins TRBV5-5 to TRBJ2-5; 7 bases agree with TRBD2. CDR1 is SGHKS and CDR2 is YYEKEE in the germline V gene (reference sequence). After removal of 4 bases from V and 1 base from J, the junction contained 10 bases not matched to a gene. This CDR3 comprises 16 residues. The chain's CDR3 is CASSISGSGGQETQYF. For the CDR3, the DNA is TGTGCCAGCAGCATTAGCGGGTCCGGGGGCCAAGAGACCCAGTACTTC.

V usage is TRBV7-8 and J usage is TRBJ2-7; perhaps TRBD1 as D (5 bases). In germline, CDR1 is SGHVS, CDR2 FQNEAQ. Trimming left V 4 bases short and J 4 bases short, with 17 bases between. This CDR3 has 15 amino acids. The CDR3 region has the DNA TGTGCCAGCAGCTCCGACAGTCAAGGCCGGTACGAGCAGTACTTC. Residues: CASSSDSQGRYEQYF.

The CDR3 DNA reads as TGCAGCGTTATGTGGCGGAACGCGAACACTGAAGCTTTCTTT. The encoded protein is CSVMWRNANTEAFF. The rearrangement joins TRBV29-1 to TRBJ1-1; D remains unclear. With 5 bases removed from V and 1 base from J, the gap between germline ends came to 14 bases. The CDR3 has 14 amino acids. Germline V gene data show CDR1 as SQVTM and CDR2 as ANQGSEA.

This clonotype has a count of ten or more. This chain joins TRBV2 and TRBJ2-3; 7 positions match TRBD1. Germline CDR1 and CDR2: SNHLY and FYNNEI. CDR3 size: 15 residues. With 7 bases clipped from V and 6 bases from J, the junction kept 13 bases outside the gene matches. The CDR3, as DNA: TGTGCCAGCAAAAAGGAGACAGGGTCGAGTGATACGCAGTATTTT. This encodes CASKKETGSSDTQYF.

V gene TRBV7-9 combines with J gene TRBJ2-3, with D tentatively TRBD2 (5 bases). Trimming removed 7 bases from V and 1 base from J, with 12 bases in between. CDR3 size: 14 residues. Looked up from germline, CDR1 is SEHNR and CDR2 is FQNEAQ (reference sequence). CDR3 DNA sequence: TGTGCCAGCACTCCTGAGGGTGGCACAGATACGCAGTATTTT. This codes for CASTPEGGTDTQYF.

V is TRBV7-8 and J is TRBJ1-1, with D tentatively TRBD1 (5 bases). The V and J ends lost 5 bases and 1 base respectively, with 14 bases between them. The CDR3 is 15 amino acids. Germline CDR1 SGHVS, CDR2 FQNEAQ. The CDR3 DNA follows: TGTGCCAGCAGCCCCGGACGGGGCCGGAACACTGAAGCTTTCTTT. It yields the protein CASSPGRGRNTEAFF.

This clonotype showed up many times. The rearrangement uses TRBV12-3 or TRBV12-4 and TRBJ1-3; the D is unclear. The CDR3 is 13 residues long. V lost 5 bases and J lost 2, with 7 bases in between. The CDR3 spells CASSRATGNTIYF. CDR3 in DNA: TGTGCCAGCAGTCGGGCGACTGGAAACACCATATATTTT.